The 7 T cell receptor beta chains presented below share a single source sample, sequenced in a study of blood T cell repertoires in COVID-19. Data came from immunoSEQ multiplex PCR; TCRdb stores just in-frame clones and leaves some out. The sample yields under 300,000 clones, approximately 82% seen once. The specimen sequenced was peripheral blood. These receptors all come from a woman aged 35 to 49 who had recovered from COVID-19.

In its sample, this clone was seen a few times. This rearrangement joins TRBV5-4 to TRBJ1-1; 8 bases agree with TRBD1. Germline V gene sequence: CDR1 SGHNT, CDR2 YYREEE (reference sequence). This CDR3 spans 16 amino acids. The V and J ends lost 2 bases and 0 bases, in that order; junction bases with no gene match: 6. The CDR3 region has the DNA TGTGCCAGCAGCTTTGGGCAGGGGGCTTTGAACACTGAAGCTTTCTTT. It codes for CASSFGQGALNTEAFF.

The chain combines TRBV5-6 with TRBJ1-5; D not certain. Trimming stripped 0 bases from V and 9 bases from J, with 13 bases between. The CDR3 sequence is 14 residues long. CDR1 and CDR2 from the germline V gene are SGHDT and YYEEEE. The CDR3 sequence: CASSLGVGERPQHF. For the CDR3, the DNA is TGTGCCAGCAGCTTGGGTGTTGGGGAGAGGCCCCAGCATTTT.

This chain uses TRBV7-9 with TRBJ1-4, with D perhaps TRBD1 (5 bases). V shed 5 bases and J shed 4 bases, with 8 bases lying between them. Germline V lookup: CDR1 SEHNR, CDR2 FQNEAQ (reference sequence). The CDR3 has 13 amino acids. CDR3 residues: CASSLGGNEKLFF. CDR3 bases: TGTGCCAGCAGCCTCGGGGGTAATGAAAAACTGTTTTTT.

This chain joins TRBV7-8 and TRBJ1-1, with a tentative D call TRBD1 (5 bases). Germline V CDR1 and CDR2: SGHVS, FQNEAQ. Trimming cost V 5 bases and J 9 bases, with 25 bases left between them. The CDR3 length is 16 residues. The CDR3 reads CASSDPRIGVGRQAFF. CDR3 nucleotide sequence: TGTGCCAGCAGCGACCCAAGGATAGGGGTGGGGCGCCAAGCTTTCTTT. The variable domain in full, completed from reference TRBV7-8 and TRBJ1-1, reads GAGVSQSPRYKVAKRGQDVALRCDPISGHVSLFWYQQALGQGPEFLTYFQNEAQLDKSGLPSDRFFAERPEGSVSTLKIQRTQQEDSAVYLCASSDPRIGVGRQAFFGQGTRLTVV.

The V gene is TRBV5-4, the J gene TRBJ2-5; a weak D match, TRBD1 (5 bases). V dropped 3 bases and J dropped 3 bases, with 12 bases sitting between them. The CDR3 has 14 residues. Germline V gives CDR1 SGHNT, CDR2 YYREEE (reference sequence). This chain's CDR3 is CASSSQGSEETQYF. The CDR3 DNA reads as TGTGCCAGCAGCTCGCAGGGATCCGAAGAGACCCAGTACTTC. Drawing the rest from reference TRBV5-4 and TRBJ2-5, the complete variable domain is ETGVTQSPTHLIKTRGQQVTLRCSSQSGHNTVSWYQQALGQGPQFIFQYYREEENGRGNFPPRFSGLQFPNYSSELNVNALELDDSALYLCASSSQGSEETQYFGPGTRLLVL.

This clone has just a few counts. The V and J genes are TRBV2 and TRBJ2-1; 7 bases align to TRBD2. This CDR3 comprises 13 residues. V trimming: 5 bases; J trimming: 3 bases; junction bases outside the gene matches: 1. In germline, CDR1 is SNHLY, CDR2 FYNNEI. The CDR3 is CASSSGGYNEQFF. The CDR3 DNA follows: TGTGCCAGCAGTTCGGGGGGCTACAATGAGCAGTTCTTC.

The V and J genes are TRBV12-3 or TRBV12-4 and TRBJ2-2; 7 nucleotides align to TRBD1. V shed 4 bases and J 5 bases; nucleotides not matched to a gene: 1. This CDR3 contains 13 residues. CDR3 region: CASSSGGTGELFF. CDR3 sequence (DNA): TGTGCCAGCAGTTCAGGGGGAACCGGGGAGCTGTTTTTT.